This TCR beta chain was captured in a study of blood T cell repertoires in COVID-19. As for the study in general: The cDNA or gDNA used as material had been derived from T cells, B-cell-depleted T cells, or PBMCs.

In the source study's methods: Researchers report that nucleated cell counts were estimated from reference gene primer amplification. TCRdb's table, derived via immunoSEQ multiplex PCR, lists solely in-frame clones and lacks some. The V and J calls and the clone size are those of that table, but D and trimming were determined from the DNA. The table shows about 150,000 clones, with about 83% occurring only once. The junction had 9 bases not matched to a gene; V was cut back by 9 bases and J by 6 bases. The CDR3 is 14 residues long. Per the germline V gene, CDR1 is WNHNN and CDR2 is SYGVQD (reference sequence).

The clonotype was recovered from a woman older than 75 with acute or convalescent COVID-19. The sample was peripheral blood. J is TRBJ2-7 and V is TRBV10-1, with TRBD1 matching over 12 bases. CDR3: CASESGTGGFEQYF. CDR3 DNA: TGCGCCAGTGAATCCGGGACAGGGGGCTTCGAGCAGTACTTC.